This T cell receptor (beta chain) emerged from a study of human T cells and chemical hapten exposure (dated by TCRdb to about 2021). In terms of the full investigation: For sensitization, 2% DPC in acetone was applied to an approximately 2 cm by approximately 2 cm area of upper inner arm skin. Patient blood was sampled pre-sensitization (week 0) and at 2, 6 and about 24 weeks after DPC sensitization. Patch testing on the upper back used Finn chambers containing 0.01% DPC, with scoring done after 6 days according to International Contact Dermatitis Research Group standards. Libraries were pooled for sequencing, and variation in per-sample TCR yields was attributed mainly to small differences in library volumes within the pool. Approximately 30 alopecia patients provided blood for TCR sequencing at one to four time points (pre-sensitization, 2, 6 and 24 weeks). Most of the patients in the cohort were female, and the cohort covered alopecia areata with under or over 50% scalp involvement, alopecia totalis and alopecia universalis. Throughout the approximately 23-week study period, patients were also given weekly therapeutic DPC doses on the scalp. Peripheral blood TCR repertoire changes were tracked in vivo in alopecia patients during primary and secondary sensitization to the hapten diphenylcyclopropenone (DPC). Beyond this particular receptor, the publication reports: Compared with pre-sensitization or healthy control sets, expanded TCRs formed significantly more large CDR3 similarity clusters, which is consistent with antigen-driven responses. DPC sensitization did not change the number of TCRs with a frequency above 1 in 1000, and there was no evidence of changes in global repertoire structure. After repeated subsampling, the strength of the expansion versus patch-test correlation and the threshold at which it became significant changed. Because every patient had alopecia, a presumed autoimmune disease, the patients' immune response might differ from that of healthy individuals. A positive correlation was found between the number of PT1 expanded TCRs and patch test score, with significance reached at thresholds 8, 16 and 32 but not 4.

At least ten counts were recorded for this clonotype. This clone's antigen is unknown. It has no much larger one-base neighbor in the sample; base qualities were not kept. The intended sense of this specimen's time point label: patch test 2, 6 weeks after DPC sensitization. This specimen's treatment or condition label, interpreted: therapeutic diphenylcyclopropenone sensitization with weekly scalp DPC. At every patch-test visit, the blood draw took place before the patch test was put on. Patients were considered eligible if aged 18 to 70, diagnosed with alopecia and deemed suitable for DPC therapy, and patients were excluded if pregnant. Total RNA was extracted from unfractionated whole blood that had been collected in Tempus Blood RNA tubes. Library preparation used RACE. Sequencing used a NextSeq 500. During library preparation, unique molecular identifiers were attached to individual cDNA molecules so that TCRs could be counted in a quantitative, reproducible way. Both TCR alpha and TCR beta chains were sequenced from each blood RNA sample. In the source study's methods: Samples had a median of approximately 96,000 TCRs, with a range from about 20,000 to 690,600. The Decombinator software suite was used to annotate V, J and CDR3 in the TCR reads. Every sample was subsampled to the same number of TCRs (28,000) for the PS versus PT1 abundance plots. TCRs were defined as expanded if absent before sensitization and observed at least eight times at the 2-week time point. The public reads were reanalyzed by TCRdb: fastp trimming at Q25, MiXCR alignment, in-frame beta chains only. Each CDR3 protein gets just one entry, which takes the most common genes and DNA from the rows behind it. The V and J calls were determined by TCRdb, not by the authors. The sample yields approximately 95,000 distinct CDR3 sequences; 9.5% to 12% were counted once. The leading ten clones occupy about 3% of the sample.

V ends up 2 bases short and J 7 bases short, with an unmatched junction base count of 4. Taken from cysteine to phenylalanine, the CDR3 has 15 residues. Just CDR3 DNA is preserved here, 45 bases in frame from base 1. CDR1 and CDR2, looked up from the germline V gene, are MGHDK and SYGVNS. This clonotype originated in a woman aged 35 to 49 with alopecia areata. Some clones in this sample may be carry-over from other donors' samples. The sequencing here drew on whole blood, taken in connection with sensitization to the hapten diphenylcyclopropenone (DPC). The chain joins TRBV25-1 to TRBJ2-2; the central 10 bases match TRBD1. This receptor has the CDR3 CASSEVDRGNGELFF. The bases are TGTGCCAGCAGTGAAGTGGACAGGGGGAACGGGGAGCTGTTTTTT.